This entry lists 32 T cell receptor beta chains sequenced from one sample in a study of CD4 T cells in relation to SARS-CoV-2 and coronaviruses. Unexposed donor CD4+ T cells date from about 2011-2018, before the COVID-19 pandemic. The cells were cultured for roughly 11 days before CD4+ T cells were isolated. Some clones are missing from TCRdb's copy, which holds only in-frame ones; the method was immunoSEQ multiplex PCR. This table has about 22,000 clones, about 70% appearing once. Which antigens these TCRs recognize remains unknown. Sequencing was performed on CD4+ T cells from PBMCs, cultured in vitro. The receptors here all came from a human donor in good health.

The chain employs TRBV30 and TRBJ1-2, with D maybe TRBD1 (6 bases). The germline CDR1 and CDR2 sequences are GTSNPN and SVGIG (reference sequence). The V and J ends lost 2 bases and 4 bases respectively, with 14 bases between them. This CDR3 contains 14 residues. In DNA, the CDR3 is TGTGCCTGGAGTCCCGACAGGCCCCCCTATGGCTACACCTTC. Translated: CAWSPDRPPYGYTF. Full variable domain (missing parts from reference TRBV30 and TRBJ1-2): SQTIHQWPATLVQPVGSPLSLECTVEGTSNPNLYWYRQAAGRGLQLLFYSVGIGQISSEVPQNLSASRPQDRQFILSSKKLLLSDSGFYLCAWSPDRPPYGYTFGSGTRLTVV.

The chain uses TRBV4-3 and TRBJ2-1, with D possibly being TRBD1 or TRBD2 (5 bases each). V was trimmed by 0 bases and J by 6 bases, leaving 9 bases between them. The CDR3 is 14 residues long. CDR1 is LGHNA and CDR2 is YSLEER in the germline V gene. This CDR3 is CASSQEGVSNEQFF. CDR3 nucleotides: TGCGCCAGCAGCCAAGAGGGGGTGAGCAATGAGCAGTTCTTC.

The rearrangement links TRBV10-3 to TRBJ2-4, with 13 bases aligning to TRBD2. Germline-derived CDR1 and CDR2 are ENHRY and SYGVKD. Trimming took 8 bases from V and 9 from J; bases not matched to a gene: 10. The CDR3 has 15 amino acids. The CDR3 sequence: CAIEAGLAGVSIQYF. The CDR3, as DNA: TGTGCCATCGAGGCCGGACTAGCGGGAGTCTCCATTCAGTACTTC.

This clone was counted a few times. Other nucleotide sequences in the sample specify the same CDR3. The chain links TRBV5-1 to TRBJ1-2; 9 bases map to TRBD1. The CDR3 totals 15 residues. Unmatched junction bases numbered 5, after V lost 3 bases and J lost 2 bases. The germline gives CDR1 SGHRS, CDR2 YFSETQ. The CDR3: CASSWGDRANYGYTF. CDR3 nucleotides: TGCGCCAGCAGCTGGGGGGACAGGGCAAACTATGGCTACACCTTC.

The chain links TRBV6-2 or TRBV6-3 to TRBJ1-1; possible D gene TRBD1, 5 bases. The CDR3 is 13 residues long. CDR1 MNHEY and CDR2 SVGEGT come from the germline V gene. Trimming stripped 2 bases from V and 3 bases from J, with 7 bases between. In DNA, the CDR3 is TGTGCCAGCAGTTACCTGACAGACACTGAAGCTTTCTTT. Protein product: CASSYLTDTEAFF.

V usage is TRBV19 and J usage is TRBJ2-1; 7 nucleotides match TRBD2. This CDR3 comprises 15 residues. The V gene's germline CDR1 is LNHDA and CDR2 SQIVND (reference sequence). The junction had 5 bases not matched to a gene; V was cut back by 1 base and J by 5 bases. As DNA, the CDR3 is TGTGCCAGTAGTATAGGGCGCGGGAGTCACAATGAGCAGTTCTTC. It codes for CASSIGRGSHNEQFF. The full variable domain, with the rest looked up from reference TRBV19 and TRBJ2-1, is DGGITQSPKYLFRKEGQNVTLSCEQNLNHDAMYWYRQDPGQGLRLIYYSQIVNDFQKGDIAEGYSVSREKKESFPLTVTSAQKNPTAFYLCASSIGRGSHNEQFFGPGTRLTVL.

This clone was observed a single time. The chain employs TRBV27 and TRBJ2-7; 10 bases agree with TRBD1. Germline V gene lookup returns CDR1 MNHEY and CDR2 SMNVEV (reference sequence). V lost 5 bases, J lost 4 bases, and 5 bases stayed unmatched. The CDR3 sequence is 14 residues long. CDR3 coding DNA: TGTGCCAGCAGTCCCCGGACAGGGGGATACGAGCAGTACTTC. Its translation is CASSPRTGGYEQYF.

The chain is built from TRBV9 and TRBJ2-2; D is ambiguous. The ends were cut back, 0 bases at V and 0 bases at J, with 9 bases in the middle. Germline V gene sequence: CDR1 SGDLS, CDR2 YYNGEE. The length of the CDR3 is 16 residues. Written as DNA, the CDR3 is TGTGCCAGCAGCGTAGCAGGAGAGTCGAACACCGGGGAGCTGTTTTTT. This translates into CASSVAGESNTGELFF.

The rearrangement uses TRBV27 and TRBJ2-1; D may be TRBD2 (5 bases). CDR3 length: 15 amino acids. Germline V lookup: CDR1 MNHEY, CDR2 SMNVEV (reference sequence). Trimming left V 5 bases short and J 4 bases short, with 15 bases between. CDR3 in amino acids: CASSPSGAYYNEQFF. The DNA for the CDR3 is TGTGCCAGCAGTCCCAGCGGAGCCTATTACAATGAGCAGTTCTTC.

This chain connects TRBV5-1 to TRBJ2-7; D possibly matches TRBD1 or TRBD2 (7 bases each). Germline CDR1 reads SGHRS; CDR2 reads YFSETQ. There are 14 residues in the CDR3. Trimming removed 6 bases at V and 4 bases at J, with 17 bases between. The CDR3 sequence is CASTAGDSLYEQYF. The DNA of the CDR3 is TGCGCCAGCACCGCGGGGGACAGTTTGTACGAGCAGTACTTC.

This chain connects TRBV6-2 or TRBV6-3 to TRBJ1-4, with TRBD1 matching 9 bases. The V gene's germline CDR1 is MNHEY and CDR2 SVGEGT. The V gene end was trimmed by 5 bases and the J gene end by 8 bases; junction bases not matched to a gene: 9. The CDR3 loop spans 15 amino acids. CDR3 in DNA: TGTGCCAGCAGTACGACCGGGACAGGGCACGAAAAACTGTTTTTT. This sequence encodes CASSTTGTGHEKLFF.

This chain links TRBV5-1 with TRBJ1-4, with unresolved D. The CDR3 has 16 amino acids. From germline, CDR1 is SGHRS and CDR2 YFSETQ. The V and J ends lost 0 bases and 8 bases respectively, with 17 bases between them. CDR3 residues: CASSLEFRGGTEKLFF. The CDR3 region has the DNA TGCGCCAGCAGCTTGGAATTCCGGGGAGGTACGGAAAAACTGTTTTTT.

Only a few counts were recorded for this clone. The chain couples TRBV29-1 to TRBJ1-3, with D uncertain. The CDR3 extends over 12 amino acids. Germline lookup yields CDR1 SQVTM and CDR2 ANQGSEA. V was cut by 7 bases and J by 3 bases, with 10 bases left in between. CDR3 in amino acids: CSGEGFGNTIYF. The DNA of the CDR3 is TGCAGCGGCGAGGGATTTGGAAACACCATATATTTT.

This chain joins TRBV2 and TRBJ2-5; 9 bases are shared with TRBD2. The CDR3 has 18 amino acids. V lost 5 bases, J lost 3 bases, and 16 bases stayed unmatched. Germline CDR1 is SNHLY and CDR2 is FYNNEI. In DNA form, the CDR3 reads TGTGCCAGCAGTCTAGGGGTTGCGGCGGGGGGGGCCAAAGAGACCCAGTACTTC. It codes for CASSLGVAAGGAKETQYF.

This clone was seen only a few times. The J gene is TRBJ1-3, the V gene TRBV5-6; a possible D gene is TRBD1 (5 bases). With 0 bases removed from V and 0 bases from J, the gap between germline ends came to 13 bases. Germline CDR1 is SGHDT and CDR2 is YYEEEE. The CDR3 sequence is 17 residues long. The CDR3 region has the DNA TGTGCCAGCAGCTTGGGGTACGGCAGGGCCTCTGGAAACACCATATATTTT. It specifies CASSLGYGRASGNTIYF.

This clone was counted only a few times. CDR3 coding DNA: TGCGCCAGCAGCTTAGGGACAGCCAACAATCAGCCCCAGCATTTT. It is translated as CASSLGTANNQPQHF. The chain uses TRBV5-1 and TRBJ1-5, with 7 bases that match TRBD1. The CDR3 totals 15 residues. Trimming cost V 2 bases and J 3 bases; bases outside gene matches: 5. Germline V lookup: CDR1 SGHRS, CDR2 YFSETQ.

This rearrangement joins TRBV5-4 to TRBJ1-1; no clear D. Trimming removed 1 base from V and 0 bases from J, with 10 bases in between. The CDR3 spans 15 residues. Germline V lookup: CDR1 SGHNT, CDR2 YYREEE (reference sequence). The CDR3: CASSLRGVMNTEAFF. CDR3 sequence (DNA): TGTGCCAGCAGCTTGCGTGGGGTGATGAACACTGAAGCTTTCTTT.

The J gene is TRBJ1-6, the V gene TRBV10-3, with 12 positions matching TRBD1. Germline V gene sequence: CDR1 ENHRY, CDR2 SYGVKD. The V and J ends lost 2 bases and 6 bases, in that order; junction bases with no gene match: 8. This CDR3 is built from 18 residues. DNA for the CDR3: TGTGCCATCAGTGAGACATCCGGGACAGGGGGCCGTAATTCACCCCTCCACTTT. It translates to CAISETSGTGGRNSPLHF.

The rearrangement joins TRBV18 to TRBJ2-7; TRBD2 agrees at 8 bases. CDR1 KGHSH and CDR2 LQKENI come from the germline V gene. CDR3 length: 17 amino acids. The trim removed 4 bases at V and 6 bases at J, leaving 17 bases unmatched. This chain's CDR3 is CASSLNGGGSPAGEQYF. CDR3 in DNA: TGTGCCAGCTCACTTAACGGGGGGGGAAGTCCGGCGGGCGAGCAGTACTTC.

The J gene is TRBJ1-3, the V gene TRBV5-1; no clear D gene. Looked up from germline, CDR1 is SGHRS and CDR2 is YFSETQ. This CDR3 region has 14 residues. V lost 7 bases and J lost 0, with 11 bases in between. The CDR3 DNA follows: TGCGCCAGCGGAAATGGCGGCTCTGGAAACACCATATATTTT. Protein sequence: CASGNGGSGNTIYF.

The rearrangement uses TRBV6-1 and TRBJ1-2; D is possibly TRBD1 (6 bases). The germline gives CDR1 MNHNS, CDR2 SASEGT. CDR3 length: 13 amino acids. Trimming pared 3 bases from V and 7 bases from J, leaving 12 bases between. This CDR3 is CASSDGQKGGYTF. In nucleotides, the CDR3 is TGTGCCAGCAGTGATGGACAGAAGGGTGGCTACACCTTC.

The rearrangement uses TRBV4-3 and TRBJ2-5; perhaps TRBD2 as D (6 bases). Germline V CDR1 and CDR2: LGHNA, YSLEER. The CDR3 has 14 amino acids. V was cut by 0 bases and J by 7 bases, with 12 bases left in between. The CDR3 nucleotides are TGCGCCAGCAGCCAAGATGGCAGGCGGGGGACCCAGTACTTC. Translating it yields CASSQDGRRGTQYF.

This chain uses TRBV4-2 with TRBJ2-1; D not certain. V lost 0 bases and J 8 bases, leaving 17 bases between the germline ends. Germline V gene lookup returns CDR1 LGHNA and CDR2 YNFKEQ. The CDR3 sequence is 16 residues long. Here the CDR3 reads CASSQEAGGRPHEQFF. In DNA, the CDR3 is TGTGCCAGCAGCCAAGAGGCCGGCGGTCGCCCCCATGAGCAGTTCTTC.

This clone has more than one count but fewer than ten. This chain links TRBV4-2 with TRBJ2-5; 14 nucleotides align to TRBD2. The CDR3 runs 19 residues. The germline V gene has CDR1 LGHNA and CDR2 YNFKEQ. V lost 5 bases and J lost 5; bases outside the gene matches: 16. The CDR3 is CASSSRGPGTSGSGETQYF. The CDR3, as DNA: TGTGCCAGCAGCTCAAGGGGTCCCGGGACTAGCGGGAGTGGGGAGACCCAGTACTTC.

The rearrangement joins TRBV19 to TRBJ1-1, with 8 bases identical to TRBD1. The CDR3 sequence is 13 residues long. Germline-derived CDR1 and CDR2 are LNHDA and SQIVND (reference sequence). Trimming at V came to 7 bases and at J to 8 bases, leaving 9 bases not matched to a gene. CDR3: CASTPGTGGEAFF. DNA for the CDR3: TGTGCCAGTACCCCCGGGACAGGAGGAGAAGCTTTCTTT.

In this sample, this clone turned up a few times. In nucleotides, the CDR3 is TGTGCCAGCAGCCAAGCAAACAGGGAAACCTACGAGCAGTACTTC. It specifies CASSQANRETYEQYF. The V gene is TRBV3-1 (or the pseudogene TRBV3-2), the J gene TRBJ2-7; D is possibly TRBD1 (6 bases). Germline loops: CDR1 LGHDT, CDR2 YNNKEL (reference sequence). The CDR3 spans 15 residues. The germline V and J ends were trimmed by 1 base and 2 bases, with 12 bases remaining between them.

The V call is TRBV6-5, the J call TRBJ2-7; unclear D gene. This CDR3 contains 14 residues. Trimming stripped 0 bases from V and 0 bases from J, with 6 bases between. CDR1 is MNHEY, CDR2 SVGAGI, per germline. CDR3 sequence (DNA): TGTGCCAGCAGTTACTCGGGCAGCTCCTACGAGCAGTACTTC. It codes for CASSYSGSSYEQYF.

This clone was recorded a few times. Here the CDR3 DNA reads TGTGCCAGCAGTTCTAATGCCTACGAGCAGTACTTC. It yields the protein CASSSNAYEQYF. The chain is built from TRBV3-1 (or the pseudogene TRBV3-2) and TRBJ2-7; D uncertain. CDR1 LGHDT and CDR2 YNNKEL come from the germline V gene (reference sequence). V lost 6 bases and J 2 bases, leaving 8 bases between the germline ends. The length of the CDR3 is 12 residues.

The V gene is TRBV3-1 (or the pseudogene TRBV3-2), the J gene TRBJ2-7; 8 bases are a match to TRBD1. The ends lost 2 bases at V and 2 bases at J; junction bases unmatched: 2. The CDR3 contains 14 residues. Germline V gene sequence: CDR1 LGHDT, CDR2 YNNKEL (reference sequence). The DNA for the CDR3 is TGTGCCAGCAGCCAACGGACAGGGCCCTACGAGCAGTACTTC. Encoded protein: CASSQRTGPYEQYF.

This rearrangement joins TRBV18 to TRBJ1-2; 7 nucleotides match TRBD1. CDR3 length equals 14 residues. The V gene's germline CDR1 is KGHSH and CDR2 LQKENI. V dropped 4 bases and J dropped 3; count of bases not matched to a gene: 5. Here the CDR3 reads CASSRGTDDYGYTF. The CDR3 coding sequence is TGTGCCAGCTCACGAGGGACAGACGACTATGGCTACACCTTC.

The CDR3 reads CASSSAGTGPYEQYF. CDR3 coding DNA: TGTGCCAGCAGCTCCGCCGGGACAGGGCCCTACGAGCAGTACTTC. The chain uses TRBV7-2 and TRBJ2-7, with TRBD1 identical over 9 bases. V shed 4 bases and J 2 bases; nucleotides not matched to a gene: 6. From germline, CDR1 is SGHTA and CDR2 FQGNSA. The CDR3 consists of 15 residues.

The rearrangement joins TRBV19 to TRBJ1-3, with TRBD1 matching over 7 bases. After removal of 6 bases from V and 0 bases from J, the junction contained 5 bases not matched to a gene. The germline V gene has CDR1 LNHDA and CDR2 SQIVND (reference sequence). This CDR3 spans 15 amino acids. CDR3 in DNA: TGTGCCAGTAGCAAGACAGGGACCTCTGGAAACACCATATATTTT. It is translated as CASSKTGTSGNTIYF.